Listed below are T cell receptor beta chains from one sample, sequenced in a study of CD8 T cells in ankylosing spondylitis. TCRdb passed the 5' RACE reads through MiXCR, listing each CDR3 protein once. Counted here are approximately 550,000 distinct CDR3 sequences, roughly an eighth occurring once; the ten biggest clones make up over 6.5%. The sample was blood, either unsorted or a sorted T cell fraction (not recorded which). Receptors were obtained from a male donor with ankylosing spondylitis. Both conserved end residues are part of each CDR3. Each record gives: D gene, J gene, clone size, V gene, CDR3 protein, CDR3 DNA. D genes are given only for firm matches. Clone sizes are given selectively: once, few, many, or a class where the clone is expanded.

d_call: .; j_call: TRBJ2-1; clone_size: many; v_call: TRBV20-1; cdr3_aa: CSASMGATYYNEQFF; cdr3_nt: TGCAGTGCCTCAATGGGGGCAACTTACTACAATGAGCAGTTCTTC
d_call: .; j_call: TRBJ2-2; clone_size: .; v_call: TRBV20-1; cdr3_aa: CSARDYGQGAGELFF; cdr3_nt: TGCAGTGCTAGAGATTACGGGCAAGGGGCCGGGGAGCTGTTTTTT
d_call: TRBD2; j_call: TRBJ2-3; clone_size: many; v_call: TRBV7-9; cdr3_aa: CASSLGTSGADTQYF; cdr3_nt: TGTGCCAGCAGCTTAGGGACTAGCGGGGCAGATACGCAGTATTTT
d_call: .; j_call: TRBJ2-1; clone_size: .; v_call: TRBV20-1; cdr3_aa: CSPQSRSYNEQFF; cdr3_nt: TGCAGTCCCCAATCAAGGTCCTACAATGAGCAGTTCTTC
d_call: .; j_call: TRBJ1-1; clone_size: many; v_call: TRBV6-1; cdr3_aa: CASRPGHQNTEAFF; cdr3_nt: TGTGCCAGCAGACCCGGGCACCAGAACACTGAAGCTTTCTTT
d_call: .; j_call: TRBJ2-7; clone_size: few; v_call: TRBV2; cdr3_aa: CASIDTLPNYEQYF; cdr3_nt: TGTGCCAGCATCGACACACTACCTAACTACGAGCAGTACTTC
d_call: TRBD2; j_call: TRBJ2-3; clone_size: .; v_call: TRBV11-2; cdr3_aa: CASSLEPSGRRTDTQYF; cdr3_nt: TGTGCCAGCAGCCTAGAGCCTAGCGGGAGGCGCACAGATACGCAGTATTTT
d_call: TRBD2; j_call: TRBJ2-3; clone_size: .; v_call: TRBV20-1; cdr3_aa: CSASGLAGDTQYF; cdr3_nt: TGCAGTGCATCGGGACTAGCGGGAGATACGCAGTATTTT
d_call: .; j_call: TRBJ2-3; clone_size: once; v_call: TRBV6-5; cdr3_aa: CASSYSNMLGDTQYF; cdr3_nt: TGTGCCAGCAGTTACTCCAACATGCTGGGTGATACGCAGTATTTT
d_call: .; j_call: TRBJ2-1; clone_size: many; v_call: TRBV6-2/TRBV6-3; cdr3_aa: CASKWGEWINEQFF; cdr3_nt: TGTGCCAGCAAATGGGGGGAGTGGATAAATGAGCAGTTCTTC
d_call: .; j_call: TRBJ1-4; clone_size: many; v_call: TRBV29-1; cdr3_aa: CSVSLGEKLFF; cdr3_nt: TGCAGCGTTTCCCTTGGGGAAAAACTGTTTTTT
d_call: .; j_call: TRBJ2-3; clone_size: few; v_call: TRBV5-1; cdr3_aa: CASSGLPSLVTDTQYF; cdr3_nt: TGCGCCAGCAGCGGCCTACCAAGCCTAGTCACAGATACGCAGTATTTT
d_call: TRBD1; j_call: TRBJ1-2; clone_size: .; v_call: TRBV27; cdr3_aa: CASREGAARGYTF; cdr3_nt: TGTGCCAGCCGGGAGGGGGCAGCTCGTGGCTACACCTTC
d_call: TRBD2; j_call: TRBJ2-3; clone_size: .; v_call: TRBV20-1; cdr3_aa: CSARPPGGADTQYF; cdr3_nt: TGCAGTGCCAGGCCCCCCGGGGGGGCAGATACGCAGTATTTT
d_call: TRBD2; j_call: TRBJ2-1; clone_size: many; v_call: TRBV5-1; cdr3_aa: CASSLVRTSGRADYNEQFF; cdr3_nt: TGCGCCAGCAGCTTGGTAAGGACTAGCGGGAGGGCCGACTACAATGAGCAGTTCTTC
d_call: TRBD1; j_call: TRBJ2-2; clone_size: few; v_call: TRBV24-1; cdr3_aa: CATRGRDRGWKNTGELFF; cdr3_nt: TGTGCCACCAGAGGCCGGGACAGGGGTTGGAAAAACACCGGGGAGCTGTTTTTT
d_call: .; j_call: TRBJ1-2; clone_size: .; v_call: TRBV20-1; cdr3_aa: CSASMSLTSNYGYTF; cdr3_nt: TGCAGTGCTAGCATGAGTCTAACCTCTAACTATGGCTACACCTTC
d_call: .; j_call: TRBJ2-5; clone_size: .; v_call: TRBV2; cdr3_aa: CASSELLQETQYF; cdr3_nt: TGTGCCAGCAGTGAGCTTTTACAAGAGACCCAGTACTTC
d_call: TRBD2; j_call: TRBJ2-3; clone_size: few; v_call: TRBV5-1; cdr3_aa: CASSAVAGGGTDTQYF; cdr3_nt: TGCGCCAGCAGCGCCGTAGCGGGAGGCGGCACAGATACGCAGTATTTT
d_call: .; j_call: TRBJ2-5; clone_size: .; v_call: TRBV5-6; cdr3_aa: CASSTYNPLQETQYF; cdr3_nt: TGTGCCAGCAGCACGTACAACCCCTTACAAGAGACCCAGTACTTC
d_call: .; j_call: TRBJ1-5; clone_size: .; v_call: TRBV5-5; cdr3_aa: CASSVRYPGTLSNQPQHF; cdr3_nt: TGTGCCAGCAGCGTGCGATATCCCGGGACATTGAGCAATCAGCCCCAGCATTTT
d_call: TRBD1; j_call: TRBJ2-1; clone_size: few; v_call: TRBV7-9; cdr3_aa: CASSSRGQGGNEQFF; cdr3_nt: TGTGCCAGCAGCTCCCGGGGACAGGGGGGGAATGAGCAGTTCTTC
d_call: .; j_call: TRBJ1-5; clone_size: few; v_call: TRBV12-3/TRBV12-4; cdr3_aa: CASSFSDSNQPQHF; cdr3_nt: TGTGCCAGCAGTTTCTCGGATAGCAATCAGCCCCAGCATTTT
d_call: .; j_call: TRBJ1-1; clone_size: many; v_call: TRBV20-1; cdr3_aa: CSARDRNEMNTEAFF; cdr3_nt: TGCAGTGCTAGAGATCGTAACGAGATGAACACTGAAGCTTTCTTT
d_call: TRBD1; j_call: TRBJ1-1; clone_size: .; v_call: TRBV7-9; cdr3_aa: CASSLRGQAVDNVAFF; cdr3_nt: TGTGCCAGCAGCTTAAGAGGACAGGCCGTAGACAATGTTGCTTTCTTT
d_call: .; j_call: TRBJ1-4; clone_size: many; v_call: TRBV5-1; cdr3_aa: CASSSGHATNEKLFF; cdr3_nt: TGCGCCAGCAGCTCCGGGCACGCAACTAATGAAAAACTGTTTTTT
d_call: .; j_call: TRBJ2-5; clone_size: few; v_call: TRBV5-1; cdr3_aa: CASSSPFGEGRETQYF; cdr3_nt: TGCGCCAGCAGCTCGCCCTTCGGGGAAGGACGGGAGACCCAGTACTTC
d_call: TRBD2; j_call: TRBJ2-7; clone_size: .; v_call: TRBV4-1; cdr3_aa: CASSQAGSGRIYEQYF; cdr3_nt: TGCGCCAGCAGCCAAGCTGGTAGCGGGAGGATCTACGAGCAGTACTTC
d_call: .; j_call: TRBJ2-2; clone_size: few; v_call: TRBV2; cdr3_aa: CASSWGPNTGELFF; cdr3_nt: TGTGCCAGCAGTTGGGGGCCGAACACCGGGGAGCTGTTTTTT
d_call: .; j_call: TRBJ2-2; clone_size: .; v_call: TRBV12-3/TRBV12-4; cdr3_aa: CASSPVIPGELFF; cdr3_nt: TGTGCCAGCAGCCCTGTGATCCCCGGGGAGCTGTTTTTT
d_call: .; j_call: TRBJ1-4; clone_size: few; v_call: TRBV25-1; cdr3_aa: CASSESLGRQGEKLFF; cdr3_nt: TGTGCCAGCAGTGAATCCCTCGGACGTCAAGGGGAAAAACTGTTTTTT
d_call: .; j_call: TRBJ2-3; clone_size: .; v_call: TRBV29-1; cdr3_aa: CSVEGASSTDTQYF; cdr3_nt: TGCAGCGTTGAAGGGGCCTCTAGCACAGATACGCAGTATTTT
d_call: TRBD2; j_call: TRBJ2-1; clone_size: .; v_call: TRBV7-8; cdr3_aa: CASSPRGTSGRVRSNEQFF; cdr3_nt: TGTGCCAGCAGCCCACGAGGAACTAGCGGGAGGGTAAGAAGCAATGAGCAGTTCTTC
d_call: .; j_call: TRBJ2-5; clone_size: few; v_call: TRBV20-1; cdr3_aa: CSARGEGRGQETQYF; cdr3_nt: TGCAGTGCTAGAGGGGAGGGCAGGGGGCAAGAGACCCAGTACTTC
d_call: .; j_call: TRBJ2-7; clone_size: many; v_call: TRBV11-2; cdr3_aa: CASSQGLAEIYEQYF; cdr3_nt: TGTGCCAGCAGCCAGGGGCTAGCGGAGATCTACGAGCAGTACTTC
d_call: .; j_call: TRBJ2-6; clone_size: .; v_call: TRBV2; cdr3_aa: CASRDGGSGANVLTF; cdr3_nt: TGTGCCAGCAGAGACGGTGGCTCTGGGGCCAACGTCCTGACTTTC
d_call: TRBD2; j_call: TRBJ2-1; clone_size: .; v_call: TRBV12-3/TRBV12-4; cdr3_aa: CASRSSGKYNEQFF; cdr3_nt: TGTGCCAGCAGGAGTAGCGGGAAGTACAATGAGCAGTTCTTC
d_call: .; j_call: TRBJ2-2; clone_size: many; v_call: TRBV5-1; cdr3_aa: CASSLAPPGELFF; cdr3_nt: TGCGCCAGCAGCTTGGCCCCTCCCGGAGAGCTGTTTTTT
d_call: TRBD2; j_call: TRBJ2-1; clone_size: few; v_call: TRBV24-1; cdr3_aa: CATSRVLAGYNEQFF; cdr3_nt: TGTGCCACCAGTCGAGTACTAGCGGGGTACAATGAGCAGTTCTTC
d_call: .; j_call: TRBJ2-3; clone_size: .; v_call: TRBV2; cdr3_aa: CASSEALAGSSADTQYF; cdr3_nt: TGTGCCAGCAGTGAAGCGCTCGCAGGCTCTAGCGCAGATACGCAGTATTTT
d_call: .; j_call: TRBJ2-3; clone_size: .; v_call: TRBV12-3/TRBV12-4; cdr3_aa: CASSLNRADTQYF; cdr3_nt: TGTGCCAGCAGTTTAAACAGAGCAGATACGCAGTATTTT
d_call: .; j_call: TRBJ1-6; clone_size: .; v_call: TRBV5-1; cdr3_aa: CASSSWDYNSPLHF; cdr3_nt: TGCGCCAGCAGCTCGTGGGATTATAATTCACCCCTCCACTTT